The T cell receptor (beta chain) under discussion was sequenced for a study of shared clonotypes between healthy human individuals. Points on this clone: Its specificity is not known.

At deep level, the assay was performed. Using immunoSEQ multiplex PCR, the repertoire was profiled, and TCRdb retains in-frame clones only, with some absent. The sample records fewer than 850,000 clones, 60% to 80% being singletons. Study outcomes and limitations: How much donors shared clonotypes was expected to be affected by sequencing depth. Sampling included only blood; tissue repertoires likely differ. Some clonotypes were shared by all four sorted-subset donors, while others were not shared. The non-shared ones had lower generation probabilities than the shared ones.

Germline CDR1 reads SGHKS; CDR2 reads YYEKEE (reference sequence). This CDR3 contains 12 residues. Trimming left V 5 bases short and J 4 bases short, with 8 bases between. Sequencing used memory CD4+ T cells sorted from blood. Documented subset: CD45RA-negative fraction. The chain couples TRBV5-5 to TRBJ2-3; D is unclear. This sequence was found in a woman aged 30 to 39 in good health. CDR3 residues: CASRGGADTQYF. The CDR3 DNA reads TGTGCCAGCAGGGGTGGCGCAGATACGCAGTATTTT.